The TCR beta chain described here comes from a study of blood T cell repertoires in COVID-19. At the level of the study: The origin of the acute and convalescent COVID-19 samples was the United States, Italy and Spain.

CDR1 and CDR2 (germline): SGHRS, YFSETQ. V dropped 5 bases and J dropped 1; count of bases not matched to a gene: 10. The CDR3 has 16 amino acids. This table comes from immunoSEQ multiplex PCR, and its TCRdb copy is limited to in-frame clones, with some not included. Of around 100,000 clones detected, over 85% appear once; the ten largest clones hold roughly 5%. The source of this sequence is a man between 65 and 85 years old with acute or convalescent COVID-19. V is TRBV5-1 and J is TRBJ2-3; 7 bases align to TRBD2. What was sequenced was peripheral blood. The CDR3 spells CASRAGSSGRTDTQYF. The CDR3 DNA is TGCGCCAGCAGGGCGGGTTCTAGCGGTCGCACAGATACGCAGTATTTT.